The 27 T cell receptor beta chains given below trace back to one sample, sequenced in a study of T-cell memory formation after mild COVID-19. TCRdb reprocessed the 5' RACE reads via MiXCR and lists one record per CDR3 protein. The table shows hundreds of thousands of distinct CDR3 sequences, with roughly 18% occurring only once. The sequencing sample was made of PBMCs or a T cell subset sorted from them (not recorded which). The receptor set was obtained from an adult woman who had mild COVID-19 (a few samples of this study predate the infection). Cell type and time point are not known.

This chain uses TRBV19 with TRBJ2-2, with D tentatively TRBD2 (6 bases). The CDR3 has 12 residues. CDR1 and CDR2 from the germline V gene are LNHDA and SQIVND (reference sequence). Trimming left V 10 bases short and J 5 bases short, with 11 bases between. The CDR3 sequence is CATLRGTGELFF. Written as DNA, the CDR3 is TGTGCCACTCTACGGGGGACCGGGGAGCTGTTTTTT.

This clonotype appeared a few times. The V call is TRBV6-1, the J call TRBJ1-1, with D perhaps matching TRBD1 (5 bases). With 6 bases removed from V and 0 bases from J, the gap between germline ends came to 20 bases. From germline, CDR1 is MNHNS and CDR2 SASEGT. There are 17 residues in the CDR3. The CDR3 bases are TGTGCCAGCAGCGAAACTTTAGGGGTGATCATGAACACTGAAGCTTTCTTT. Translating it yields CASSETLGVIMNTEAFF.

This chain uses TRBV6-6 with TRBJ1-4; D is unclear. CDR1 is MNHNY and CDR2 is SVGAGI in the germline V gene (reference sequence). The CDR3 is made up of 12 amino acids. Trimming stripped 6 bases from V and 8 bases from J, with 10 bases between. The CDR3 protein is CASSRTAEKLFF. CDR3 DNA: TGTGCCAGCAGCCGGACCGCCGAAAAACTGTTTTTT.

This clonotype came up a few times. The rearrangement joins TRBV6-6 to TRBJ2-2; TRBD2 is a possible D gene (7 bases). Looked up from germline, CDR1 is MNHNY and CDR2 is SVGAGI (reference sequence). V was shortened by 5 bases and J by 4 bases, with 17 bases between the two germline ends. This CDR3 has 16 amino acids. The CDR3 loop reads CASSPRGGAGTGELFF. CDR3 DNA: TGTGCCAGCAGTCCCCGTGGGGGGGCAGGCACCGGGGAGCTGTTTTTT.

The J gene is TRBJ2-7, the V gene TRBV7-9, with D tentatively TRBD1 (6 bases). Germline CDR1 SEHNR, CDR2 FQNEAQ (reference sequence). Trimming shortened V by 5 bases and J by 4 bases, and 12 bases separated the two germline ends. The CDR3 covers 13 residues. CDR3 residues: CASSGGHFYEQYF. CDR3 sequence (DNA): TGTGCCAGCAGCGGGGGACATTTTTACGAGCAGTACTTC.

This clonotype was seen a few times. The V gene is TRBV4-1, the J gene TRBJ1-1; 7 bases agree with TRBD1. V lost 0 bases and J lost 1; bases outside the gene matches: 11. The CDR3 extends over 18 amino acids. Germline loops: CDR1 MGHRA, CDR2 YSYEKL. CDR3 nucleotide sequence: TGCGCCAGCAGCCAAGAGAAGAACAGGGGATTGGGGAACACTGAAGCTTTCTTT. Its protein is CASSQEKNRGLGNTEAFF.

This clonotype was seen only a few times. The chain is built from TRBV5-1 and TRBJ2-1; no clear D gene. The germline V and J ends were trimmed by 0 bases and 7 bases, with 14 bases remaining between them. Germline V CDR1 and CDR2: SGHRS, YFSETQ. The CDR3 runs 15 residues. The CDR3 loop reads CASSLESEIGNEQFF. CDR3 bases: TGCGCCAGCAGCTTGGAATCAGAAATTGGGAATGAGCAGTTCTTC.

The genes are TRBV12-3 or TRBV12-4 and TRBJ2-7, with a possible D match to TRBD2 (5 bases). V shed 3 bases and J shed 2 bases, with 8 bases lying between them. This CDR3 contains 13 residues. CDR3 nucleotides: TGTGCCAGCAGTTTCACCGGGACCTACGAGCAGTACTTC. Residues: CASSFTGTYEQYF.

This clonotype was found many times. The chain employs TRBV11-3 and TRBJ2-7; D is undetermined. Trimming removed 4 bases from V and 2 bases from J, with 3 bases in between. Germline V gives CDR1 SGHNT, CDR2 YENEEA. The CDR3 is 11 residues long. The CDR3 region is CASSYTYEQYF. In DNA form, the CDR3 reads TGTGCCAGCAGCTACACCTACGAGCAGTACTTC.

The table lists this clonotype with a few counts. CDR3 sequence reads: CASILAGSTDTQYF. CDR3 coding DNA: TGTGCCAGCATTTTAGCGGGGAGCACAGATACGCAGTATTTT. The rearrangement links TRBV6-2 or TRBV6-3 to TRBJ2-3; the match to TRBD2 covers 8 bases. The V gene's germline CDR1 is MNHEY and CDR2 SVGEGT. Germline trimming cut 7 bases from V and 0 bases from J; bases unmatched to any gene: 3. The CDR3 spans 14 residues.

The CDR3 nucleotides are TGTGCCAGCAGCCACAAATACAGCTCCTACGAGCAGTACTTC. This codes for CASSHKYSSYEQYF. The V call is TRBV7-9, the J call TRBJ2-7; D uncertain. V was cut by 5 bases and J by 0 bases, with 11 bases left in between. The CDR3 totals 14 residues. Germline V gives CDR1 SEHNR, CDR2 FQNEAQ (reference sequence).

This clonotype has a single count. V and J are TRBV14 and TRBJ1-2; D gene unclear. V was cut by 1 base and J by 8 bases, with 11 bases left in between. The CDR3 contains 13 residues. CDR1 and CDR2 from the germline V gene are SGHDN and FVKESK. The CDR3 DNA reads TGTGCCAGCAGCCAAGGCGTGGGTTGGGGCTACACCTTC. The encoded protein is CASSQGVGWGYTF.

The chain is built from TRBV24-1 and TRBJ2-1; 11 bases are a match to TRBD1. The CDR3 sequence is 16 residues long. CDR1 and CDR2 from the germline V gene are KGHDR and SFDVKD. V shed 4 bases and J 4 bases; nucleotides not matched to a gene: 5. This CDR3 is CATSELGTGGYNEQFF. The CDR3 DNA sequence: TGTGCCACCAGTGAGTTGGGGACAGGGGGTTACAATGAGCAGTTCTTC.

This clonotype has only a few counts. The CDR3 DNA sequence: TGCAGCGTTGAAGGAGACAGCTTGGGGGGCAATGAGCAGTTCTTC. Amino acids: CSVEGDSLGGNEQFF. The chain links TRBV29-1 to TRBJ2-1, with D perhaps TRBD2 (6 bases). The CDR3 has 15 residues. The V gene's germline CDR1 is SQVTM and CDR2 ANQGSEA. V was pared by 1 base and J by 6 bases, with 16 bases between.

The CDR3 here is CASSLDFSQGRKTGELFF. CDR3 DNA sequence: TGCGCCAGCAGCTTGGACTTTTCACAGGGCCGGAAGACCGGGGAGCTGTTTTTT. V is TRBV5-1 and J is TRBJ2-2; D might be TRBD1 (6 bases). The CDR3 is made up of 18 amino acids. Germline V CDR1 and CDR2: SGHRS, YFSETQ. V shed 0 bases and J shed 5 bases, with 20 bases lying between them.

This clonotype came up a few times. J is TRBJ2-7 and V is TRBV20-1, with a possible D match to TRBD2 (7 bases). Trimming pared 4 bases from V and 4 bases from J, leaving 20 bases between. The length of the CDR3 is 15 residues. CDR1 DFQATT and CDR2 SNEGSKA come from the germline V gene (reference sequence). DNA for the CDR3: TGCAGTGCTACCACCCTAGGGGAGGGGGTTTACGAGCAGTACTTC. Translation: CSATTLGEGVYEQYF.

The chain is built from TRBV14 and TRBJ1-1; a weak D match, TRBD1 (5 bases). The germline V and J ends were trimmed by 0 bases and 3 bases, with 14 bases remaining between them. In germline, CDR1 is SGHDN, CDR2 FVKESK. CDR3 size: 16 residues. CDR3 sequence (DNA): TGTGCCAGCAGCCAAGATCGGGGCAGGGCTTACACTGAAGCTTTCTTT. Translation: CASSQDRGRAYTEAFF.

The chain carries TRBV12-3 or TRBV12-4 and TRBJ2-7; D possibly corresponds to TRBD2 (6 bases). V was cut by 6 bases and J by 4 bases, with 16 bases left in between. The CDR3 is made up of 14 amino acids. The CDR3 region has the DNA TGTGCCAGCAGACCCTCGGGGGAAGGTTACGAGCAGTACTTC. It yields the protein CASRPSGEGYEQYF.

The chain links TRBV4-3 to TRBJ2-1, with 7 bases aligning to TRBD2. Germline CDR1 is LGHNA and CDR2 is YSLEER. V was pared by 0 bases and J by 7 bases, with 9 bases of the junction left unmatched. The CDR3 runs 16 residues. The CDR3 loop is CASSQDPNSGTNEQFF. CDR3 sequence (DNA): TGCGCCAGCAGCCAAGATCCCAACAGCGGGACGAATGAGCAGTTCTTC.

The gene calls are TRBV7-3 and TRBJ2-3; 9 bases are a match to TRBD2. The CDR3 is made up of 17 amino acids. The junction had 9 bases not matched to a gene; V was cut back by 1 base and J by 4 bases. Germline assignment: CDR1 SGHTA and CDR2 FQGTGA. The CDR3 loop reads CASSLRGREGLADTQYF. CDR3 coding DNA: TGTGCCAGCAGCTTAAGGGGGCGGGAGGGCCTCGCAGATACGCAGTATTTT.

V usage is TRBV6-2 or TRBV6-3 and J usage is TRBJ1-6; TRBD1 is a possible D gene (6 bases). The germline V and J ends were trimmed by 5 bases and 3 bases, with 20 bases remaining between them. Germline V gene lookup returns CDR1 MNHEY and CDR2 SVGEGT. The CDR3 runs to 18 residues. The CDR3 reads CASSAYLDSSIYNSPLHF. The CDR3 DNA reads TGTGCCAGCAGTGCCTACCTGGACAGTAGCATCTATAATTCACCCCTCCACTTT.

This clonotype was picked up a small number of times. This rearrangement joins TRBV6-2 or TRBV6-3 to TRBJ2-1, with a tentative D call TRBD1 (6 bases). The CDR3 extends over 13 amino acids. CDR1 MNHEY and CDR2 SVGEGT come from the germline V gene. Trimming shortened V by 7 bases and J by 3 bases, and 10 bases separated the two germline ends. CDR3 amino acids: CASIGQSYNEQFF. For the CDR3, the DNA is TGTGCCAGCATAGGACAGAGCTACAATGAGCAGTTCTTC.

The J gene is TRBJ1-1, the V gene TRBV14; D remains ambiguous. V was trimmed by 3 bases and J by 4 bases, leaving 12 bases between them. The CDR3 contains 14 residues. Germline CDR1 reads SGHDN; CDR2 reads FVKESK. The CDR3 sequence: CASSQSSGPTEAFF. The DNA for the CDR3 is TGTGCCAGCAGCCAGTCCTCAGGTCCCACTGAAGCTTTCTTT.

This clonotype was picked up a small number of times. V is TRBV20-1 and J is TRBJ2-1, with D maybe TRBD2 (7 bases). V was clipped by 0 bases and J by 6 bases, with 21 bases between them. Germline lookup yields CDR1 DFQATT and CDR2 SNEGSKA (reference sequence). The CDR3 length is 17 residues. The CDR3 nucleotides read TGCAGTGCTAGAGATCAACTTCGGGGGGCTAGGGGCAATGAGCAGTTCTTC. This encodes CSARDQLRGARGNEQFF.

The rearrangement links TRBV5-1 to TRBJ2-7, with 7 positions matching TRBD1. This CDR3 has 19 amino acids. The J segment lost 2 bases and the V segment lost 2 bases, leaving 19 bases of the junction unmatched. Germline lookup yields CDR1 SGHRS and CDR2 YFSETQ. CDR3 protein: CASSFLSRLPDGTAYEQYF. The CDR3 DNA sequence: TGCGCCAGCAGCTTCCTAAGCCGGTTACCAGACGGGACAGCCTACGAGCAGTACTTC.

The chain combines TRBV12-3 or TRBV12-4 with TRBJ1-4; D may be TRBD1 (5 bases). The V and J ends lost 5 bases and 8 bases respectively, with 15 bases between them. The CDR3 sequence is 14 residues long. In DNA, the CDR3 is TGTGCCAGCAGTCCCAGGGAGTTTGGGGAAAAACTGTTTTTT. Its translation is CASSPREFGEKLFF.

J is TRBJ1-5 and V is TRBV12-3 or TRBV12-4; D remains ambiguous. There are 13 residues in the CDR3. V shed 6 bases and J shed 5 bases, with 11 bases lying between them. DNA of the CDR3: TGTGCCAGCAGCGGGAGTCCGGATCAGCCCCAGCATTTT. This gives the protein CASSGSPDQPQHF.